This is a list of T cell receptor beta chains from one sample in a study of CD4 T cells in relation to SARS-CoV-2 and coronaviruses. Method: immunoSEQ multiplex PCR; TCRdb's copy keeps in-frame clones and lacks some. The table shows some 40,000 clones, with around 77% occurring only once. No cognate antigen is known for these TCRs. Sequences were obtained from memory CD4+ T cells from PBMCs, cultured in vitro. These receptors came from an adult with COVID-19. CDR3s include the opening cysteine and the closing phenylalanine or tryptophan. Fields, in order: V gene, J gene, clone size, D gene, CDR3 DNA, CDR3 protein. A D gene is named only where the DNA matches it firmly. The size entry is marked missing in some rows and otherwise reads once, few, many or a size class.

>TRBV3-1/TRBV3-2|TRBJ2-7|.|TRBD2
TGTGCCAGCAGCCAAGATCTGACTAGCGGGAGAAAGCAGTACTTC
CASSQDLTSGRKQYF
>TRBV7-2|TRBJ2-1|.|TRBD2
TGTGCCAGCAGCTTGCCCCGGGGAGCGGGAGTAGGGAATGAGCAGTTCTTC
CASSLPRGAGVGNEQFF
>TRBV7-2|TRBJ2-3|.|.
TGTGCCAGCAGCTTACTGGGAGGGGGCTATGTAACAGATACGCAGTATTTT
CASSLLGGGYVTDTQYF
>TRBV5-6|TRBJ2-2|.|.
TGTGCCAGCAGCCCCCGACTAGGTGAGACCGGGGAGCTGTTTTTT
CASSPRLGETGELFF
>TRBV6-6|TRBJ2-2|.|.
TGTGCCAGCAGTTACTCGGGGTTCGCCGGGGAGCTGTTTTTT
CASSYSGFAGELFF
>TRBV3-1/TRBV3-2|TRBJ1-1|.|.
TGTGCCAGCAGCCCGGGTATTCCTGAAGCTTTCTTT
CASSPGIPEAFF
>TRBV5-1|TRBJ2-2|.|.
TGCGCCAGCAGCTTGGGACAGGACTCCCAACACACCGGGGAGCTGTTTTTT
CASSLGQDSQHTGELFF
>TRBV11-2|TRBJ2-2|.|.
TGTGCCAGCAGCTTAGCGGCTAGTTTATCCACCGGGGAGCTGTTTTTT
CASSLAASLSTGELFF
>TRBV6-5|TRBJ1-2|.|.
TGTGCCAGCAGTTCCCGGCGCTATGGCTACACCTTC
CASSSRRYGYTF
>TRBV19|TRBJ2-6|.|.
TGTGCCAGTACTCTGACCGCCTTAGCTGGGGCCAACGTCCTGACTTTC
CASTLTALAGANVLTF
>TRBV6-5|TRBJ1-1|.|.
TGTGCCAGCACCAGGTCTCGCATCAACACTGAAGCTTTCTTT
CASTRSRINTEAFF
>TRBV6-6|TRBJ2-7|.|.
TGTGCCAGCAGCCCCGGGTTCCGAGGCTCCGAGCAGTACTTC
CASSPGFRGSEQYF
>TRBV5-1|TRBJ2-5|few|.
TGCGCCAGCAGCTCAGGCAGCCAAGAGACCCAGTACTTC
CASSSGSQETQYF
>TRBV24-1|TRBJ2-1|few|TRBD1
TGTGCCACCAGTGATGGACAGGCGAGCTCCTACAATGAGCAGTTCTTC
CATSDGQASSYNEQFF
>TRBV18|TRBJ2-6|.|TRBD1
TGTGCCAGCCTGGGGGACAGACTACTTTCTGGGGCCAACGTCCTGACTTTC
CASLGDRLLSGANVLTF
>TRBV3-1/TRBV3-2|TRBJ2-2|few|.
TGTGCCAGCAGCCCCACGGTTGGGGAGCTGTTTTTT
CASSPTVGELFF
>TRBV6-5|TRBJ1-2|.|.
TGTGCCAGCAGGGCTACAGGCATCTATGGCTACACCTTC
CASRATGIYGYTF
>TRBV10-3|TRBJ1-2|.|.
TGTGCCATCAGTGAGTCGGTGTTTGGGGAAGGCTACACCTTC
CAISESVFGEGYTF
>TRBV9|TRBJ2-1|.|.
TGTGCCAGCAGCGTAGTCGGAGGATTGAATGAGCAGTTCTTC
CASSVVGGLNEQFF
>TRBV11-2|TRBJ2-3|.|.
TGTGCCAGCAGCCCGACGGGAGTTACGCAGTATTTT
CASSPTGVTQYF
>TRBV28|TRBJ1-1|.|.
TGTGCCAGCAGTTTACAGAACACTGAAGCTTTCTTT
CASSLQNTEAFF
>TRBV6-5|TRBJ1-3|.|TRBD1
TGTGCCAGCAAAGGGACAGGGGGAGGAAACACCATATATTTT
CASKGTGGGNTIYF
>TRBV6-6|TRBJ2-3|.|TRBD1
TGTGCCAGCAGTCCTAGGACAGGGTCCGGCCAAGCAGATACGCAGTATTTT
CASSPRTGSGQADTQYF
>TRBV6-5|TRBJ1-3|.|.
TGTGCCAGCAGTTCAGGAAGCTCTGGAAACACCATATATTTT
CASSSGSSGNTIYF
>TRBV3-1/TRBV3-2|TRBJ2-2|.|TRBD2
TGTGCCAGCACGTCCTTAGGGCGGGAGAGTTCCGGGGAGCTGTTTTTT
CASTSLGRESSGELFF
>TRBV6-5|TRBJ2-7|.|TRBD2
TGTGCCAGCAGTCTAGCGGGAGGACCCTACGAGCAGTACTTC
CASSLAGGPYEQYF
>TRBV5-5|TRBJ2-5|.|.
TGTGCCAGCAGCTTGGTACAGCCAGAGACCCAGTACTTC
CASSLVQPETQYF
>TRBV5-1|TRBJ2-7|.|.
TGCGCCAGCAGCTTGGCCACCTACTCCTACGAGCAGTACTTC
CASSLATYSYEQYF
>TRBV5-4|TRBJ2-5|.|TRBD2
TGTGCCAGCAGCTTGGGATCGTGGACTAGCGGGAGTGGTGAGACCCAGTACTTC
CASSLGSWTSGSGETQYF
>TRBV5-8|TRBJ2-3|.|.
TGTGCCAGCAGCTTGTTTGTTCGTACAGATACGCAGTATTTT
CASSLFVRTDTQYF
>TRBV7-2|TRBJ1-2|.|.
TGTGCCAGCAGCGCAATGTCCGGGTATGGCTACACCTTC
CASSAMSGYGYTF
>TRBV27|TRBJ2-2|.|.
TGTGCCAGCAGTTGGCGGGCTAGCGTCGCGAACACCGGGGAGCTGTTTTTT
CASSWRASVANTGELFF
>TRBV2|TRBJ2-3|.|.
TGTGCCAGCAGTGTGCCTGGACAACGCACAGATACGCAGTATTTT
CASSVPGQRTDTQYF
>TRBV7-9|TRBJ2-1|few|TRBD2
TGTGCCAGCAGCACTAGCGGCGGGGGAGGATTACATGAGCAGTTCTTC
CASSTSGGGGLHEQFF
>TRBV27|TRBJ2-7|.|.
TGTGCCAGCAGTTCCCAACCGTGGACGGGAAGCCCTCCCTACGAGCAGTACTTC
CASSSQPWTGSPPYEQYF
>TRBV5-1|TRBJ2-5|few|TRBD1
TGCGCCAGCGCCAACCCGACAGGGTACGCGGAGACCCAGTACTTC
CASANPTGYAETQYF